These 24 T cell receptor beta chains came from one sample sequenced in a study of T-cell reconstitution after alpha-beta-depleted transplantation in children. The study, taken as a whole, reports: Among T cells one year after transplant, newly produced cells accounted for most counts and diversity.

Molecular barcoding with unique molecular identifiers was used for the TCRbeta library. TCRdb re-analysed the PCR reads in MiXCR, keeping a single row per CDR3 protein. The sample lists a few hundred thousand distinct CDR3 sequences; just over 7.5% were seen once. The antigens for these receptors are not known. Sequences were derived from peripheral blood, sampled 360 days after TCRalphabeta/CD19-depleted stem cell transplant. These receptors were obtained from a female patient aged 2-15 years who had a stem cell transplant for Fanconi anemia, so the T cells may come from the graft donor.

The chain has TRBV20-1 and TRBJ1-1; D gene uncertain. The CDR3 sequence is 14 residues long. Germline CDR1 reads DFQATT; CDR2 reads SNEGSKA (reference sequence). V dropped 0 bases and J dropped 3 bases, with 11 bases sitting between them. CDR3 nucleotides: TGCAGTGCTAGAGATTTTCCTATTGACACTGAAGCTTTCTTT. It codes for CSARDFPIDTEAFF.

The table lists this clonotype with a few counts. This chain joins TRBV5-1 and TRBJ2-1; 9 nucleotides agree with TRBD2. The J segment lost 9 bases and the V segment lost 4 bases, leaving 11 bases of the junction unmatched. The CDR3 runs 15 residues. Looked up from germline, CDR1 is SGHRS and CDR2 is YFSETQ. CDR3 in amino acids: CASSKPGLAFGEQFF. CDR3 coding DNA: TGCGCCAGCAGCAAACCGGGACTAGCTTTCGGTGAGCAGTTCTTC.

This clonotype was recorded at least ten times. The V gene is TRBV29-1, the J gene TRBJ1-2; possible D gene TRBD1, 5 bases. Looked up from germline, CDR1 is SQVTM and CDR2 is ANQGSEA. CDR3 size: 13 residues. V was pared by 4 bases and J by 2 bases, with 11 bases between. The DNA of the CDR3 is TGCAGCGTTGTCGGCAGGGCGAACTATGGCTACACCTTC. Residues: CSVVGRANYGYTF. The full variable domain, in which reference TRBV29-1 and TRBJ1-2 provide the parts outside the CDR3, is SAVISQKPSRDICQRGTSLTIQCQVDSQVTMMFWYRQQPGQSLTLIATANQGSEATYESGFVIDKFPISRPNLTFSTLTVSNMSPEDSSIYLCSVVGRANYGYTFGSGTRLTVV.

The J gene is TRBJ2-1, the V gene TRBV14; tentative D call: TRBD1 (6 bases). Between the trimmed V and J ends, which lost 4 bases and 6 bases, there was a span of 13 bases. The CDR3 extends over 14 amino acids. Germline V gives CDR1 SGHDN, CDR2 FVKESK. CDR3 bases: TGTGCCAGCAGCCTCCATCGACAGGCCAATGAGCAGTTCTTC. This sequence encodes CASSLHRQANEQFF.

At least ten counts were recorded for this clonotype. CDR3 sequence (DNA): TGTGCCAGCAGAAGAGCGGGGGGAACCTACGAGCAGTACTTC. Translating it yields CASRRAGGTYEQYF. The chain recombines TRBV12-3 or TRBV12-4 with TRBJ2-7; TRBD2 matches at 9 bases. The CDR3 runs to 14 residues. The trim removed 6 bases at V and 2 bases at J, leaving 5 bases unmatched.

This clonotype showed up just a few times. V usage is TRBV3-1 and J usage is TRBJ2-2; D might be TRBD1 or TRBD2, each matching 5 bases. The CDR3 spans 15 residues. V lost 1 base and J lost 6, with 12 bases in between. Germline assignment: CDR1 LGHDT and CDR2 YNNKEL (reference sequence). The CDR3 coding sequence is TGTGCCAGCAGCCAAGTGTCCGGGGCTGCCGGGGAGCTGTTTTTT. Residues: CASSQVSGAAGELFF.

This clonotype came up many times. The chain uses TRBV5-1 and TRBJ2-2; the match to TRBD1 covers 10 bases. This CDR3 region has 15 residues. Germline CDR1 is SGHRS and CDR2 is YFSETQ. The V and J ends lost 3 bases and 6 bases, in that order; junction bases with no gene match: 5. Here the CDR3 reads CASSSRDRGAGELFF. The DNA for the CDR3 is TGCGCCAGCAGCTCTCGGGACAGGGGTGCCGGGGAGCTGTTTTTT.

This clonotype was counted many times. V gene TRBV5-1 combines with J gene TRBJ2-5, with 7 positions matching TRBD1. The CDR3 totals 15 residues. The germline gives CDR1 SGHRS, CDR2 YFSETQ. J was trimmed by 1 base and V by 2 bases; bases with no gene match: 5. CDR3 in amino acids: CASSLVTGSQETQYF. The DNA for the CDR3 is TGCGCCAGCAGCTTAGTGACAGGGAGCCAAGAGACCCAGTACTTC.

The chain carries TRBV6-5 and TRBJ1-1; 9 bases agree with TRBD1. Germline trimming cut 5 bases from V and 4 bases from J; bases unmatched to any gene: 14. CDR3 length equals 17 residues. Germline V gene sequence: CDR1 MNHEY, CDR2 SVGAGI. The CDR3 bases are TGTGCCAGCAGTCGGGCCGGGACAGGGTCGCCCGGCACTGAAGCTTTCTTT. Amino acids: CASSRAGTGSPGTEAFF.

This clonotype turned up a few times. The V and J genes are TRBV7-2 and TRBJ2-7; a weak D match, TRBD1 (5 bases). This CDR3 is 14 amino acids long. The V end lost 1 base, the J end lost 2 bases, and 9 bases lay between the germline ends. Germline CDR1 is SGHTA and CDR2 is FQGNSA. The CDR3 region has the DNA TGTGCCAGCAGCTTAGAGTCCAGGGCCTACGAGCAGTACTTC. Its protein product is CASSLESRAYEQYF.

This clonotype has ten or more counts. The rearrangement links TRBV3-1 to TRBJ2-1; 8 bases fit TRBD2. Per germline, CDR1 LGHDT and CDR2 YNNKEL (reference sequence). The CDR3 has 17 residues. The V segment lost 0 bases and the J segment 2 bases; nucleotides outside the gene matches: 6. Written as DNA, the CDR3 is TGTGCCAGCAGCCAAGATGTGACCGGGAGGGCCTACAATGAGCAGTTCTTC. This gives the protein CASSQDVTGRAYNEQFF.

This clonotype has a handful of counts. CDR3 in amino acids: CASRPGGLKNIQYF. DNA of the CDR3: TGTGCCAGCAGGCCGGGAGGTTTAAAAAACATTCAGTACTTC. V and J are TRBV5-6 and TRBJ2-4, with 7 nucleotides matching TRBD2. Germline V gene sequence: CDR1 SGHDT, CDR2 YYEEEE. J was trimmed by 4 bases and V by 5 bases; bases with no gene match: 6. CDR3 length: 14 residues.

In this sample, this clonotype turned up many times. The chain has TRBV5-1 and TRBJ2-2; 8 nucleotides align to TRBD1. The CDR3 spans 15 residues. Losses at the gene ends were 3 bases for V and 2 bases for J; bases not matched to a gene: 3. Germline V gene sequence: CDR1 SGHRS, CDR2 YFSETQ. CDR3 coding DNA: TGCGCCAGCAGCTCGGACAGGGTCAACACCGGGGAGCTGTTTTTT. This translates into CASSSDRVNTGELFF.

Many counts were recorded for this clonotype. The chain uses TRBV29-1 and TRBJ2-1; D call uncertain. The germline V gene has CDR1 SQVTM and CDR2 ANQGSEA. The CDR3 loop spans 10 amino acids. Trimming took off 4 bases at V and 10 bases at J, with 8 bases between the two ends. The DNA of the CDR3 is TGCAGCGTTGCTGACGGCGAGCAGTTCTTC. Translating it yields CSVADGEQFF.

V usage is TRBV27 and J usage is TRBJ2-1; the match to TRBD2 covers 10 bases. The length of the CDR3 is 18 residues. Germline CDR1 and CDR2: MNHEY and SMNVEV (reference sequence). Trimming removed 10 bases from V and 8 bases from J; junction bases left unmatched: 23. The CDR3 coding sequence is TGTGCCACCAGATTGAAGGGGCTAGCGGGGGCTCCCTGGGATGAGCAGTTCTTC. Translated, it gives CATRLKGLAGAPWDEQFF.

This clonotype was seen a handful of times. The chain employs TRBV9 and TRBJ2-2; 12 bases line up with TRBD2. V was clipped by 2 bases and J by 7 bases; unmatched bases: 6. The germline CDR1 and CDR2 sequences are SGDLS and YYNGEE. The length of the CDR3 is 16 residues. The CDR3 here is CASSVTSGGFGGELFF. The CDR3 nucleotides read TGTGCCAGCAGCGTCACTAGCGGGGGGTTCGGCGGGGAGCTGTTTTTT. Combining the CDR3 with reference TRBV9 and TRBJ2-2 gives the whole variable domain DSGVTQTPKHLITATGQRVTLRCSPRSGDLSVYWYQQSLDQGLQFLIQYYNGEERAKGNILERFSAQQFPDLHSELNLSSLELGDSALYFCASSVTSGGFGGELFFGEGSRLTVL.

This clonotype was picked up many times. The CDR3 region has the DNA TGTGCCAGCAGCGCAGGGACAGGGAACACTGAAGCTTTCTTT. Translated, it gives CASSAGTGNTEAFF. The rearrangement links TRBV9 to TRBJ1-1; 8 nucleotides agree with TRBD1. The CDR3 is 14 amino acids. CDR1 is SGDLS and CDR2 is YYNGEE in the germline V gene. After removal of 3 bases from V and 1 base from J, the junction contained 2 bases not matched to a gene.

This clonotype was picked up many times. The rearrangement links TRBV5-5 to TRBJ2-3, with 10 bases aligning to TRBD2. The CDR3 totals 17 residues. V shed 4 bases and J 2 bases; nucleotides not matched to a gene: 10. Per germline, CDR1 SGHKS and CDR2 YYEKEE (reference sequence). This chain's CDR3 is CASSLRATSGLTDTQYF. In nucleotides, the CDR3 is TGTGCCAGCAGCCTCCGAGCGACTAGCGGGCTCACAGATACGCAGTATTTT.

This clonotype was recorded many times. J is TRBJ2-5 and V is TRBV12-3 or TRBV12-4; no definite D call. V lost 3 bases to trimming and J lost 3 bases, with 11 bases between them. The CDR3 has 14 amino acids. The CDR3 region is CASSFRWEKETQYF. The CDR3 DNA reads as TGTGCCAGCAGTTTTAGGTGGGAAAAAGAGACCCAGTACTTC.

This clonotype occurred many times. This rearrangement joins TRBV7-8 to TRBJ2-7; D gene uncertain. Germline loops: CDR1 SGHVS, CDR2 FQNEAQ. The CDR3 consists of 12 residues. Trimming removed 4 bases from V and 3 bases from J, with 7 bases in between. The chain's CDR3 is CASSSGYYEQYV. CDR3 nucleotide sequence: TGTGCCAGCAGCTCCGGATACTACGAGCAGTACGTC.

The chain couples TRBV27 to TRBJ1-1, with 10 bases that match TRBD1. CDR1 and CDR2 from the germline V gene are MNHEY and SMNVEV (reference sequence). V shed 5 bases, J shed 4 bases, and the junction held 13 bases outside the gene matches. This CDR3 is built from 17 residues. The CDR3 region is CASSPDKPWTGGTEAFF. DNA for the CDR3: TGTGCCAGCAGTCCCGACAAACCCTGGACAGGGGGCACTGAAGCTTTCTTT.

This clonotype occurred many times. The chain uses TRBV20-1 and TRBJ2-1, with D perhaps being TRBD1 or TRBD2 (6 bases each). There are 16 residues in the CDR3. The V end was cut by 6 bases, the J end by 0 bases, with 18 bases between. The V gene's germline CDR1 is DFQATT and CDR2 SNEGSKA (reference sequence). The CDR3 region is CSAIQGLQSSYNEQFF. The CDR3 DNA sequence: TGCAGTGCCATACAGGGACTGCAAAGCTCCTACAATGAGCAGTTCTTC.

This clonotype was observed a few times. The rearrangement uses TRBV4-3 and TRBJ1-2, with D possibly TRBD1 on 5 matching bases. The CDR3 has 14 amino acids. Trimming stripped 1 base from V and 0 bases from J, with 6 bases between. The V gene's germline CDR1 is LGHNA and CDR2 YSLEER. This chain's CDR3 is CASSQVQANYGYTF. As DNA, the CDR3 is TGCGCCAGCAGCCAAGTACAGGCTAACTATGGCTACACCTTC.

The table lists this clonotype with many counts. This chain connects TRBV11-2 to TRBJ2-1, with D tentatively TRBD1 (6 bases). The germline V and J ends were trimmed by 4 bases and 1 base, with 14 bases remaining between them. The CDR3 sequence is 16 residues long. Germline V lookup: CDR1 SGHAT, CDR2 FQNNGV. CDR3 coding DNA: TGTGCCAGCAGCTGGGGGCGGCAGGGGTCCTACAATGAGCAGTTCTTC. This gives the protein CASSWGRQGSYNEQFF.